This T cell receptor beta chain was recorded in a study of beta chain features in type 1 diabetes. Regarding the study as a whole: High TCR expression in some cells could lead to their over-representation in cDNA sequencing. Shortening of TCRB CDR3s, moderate but significant, appeared in all four CD4+ subsets of Type 1 diabetes patients.

Concerning this clone: Its cognate antigen is unknown.

CD4+ naive, central memory, regulatory and stem cell-like memory subsets were isolated by sorting on CD45RO/CCR7/CD25/CD127/CD95/CD27. Sorting produced populations that all topped 95% purity. Trimming removed 5 bases from V and 3 bases from J, with 19 bases in between. Germline V gene lookup returns CDR1 LNHDA and CDR2 SQIVND (reference sequence). The CDR3 spans 17 residues. Expressed TCRB transcripts were sequenced because the isolated RNA had all been reverse transcribed beforehand. The method was immunoSEQ multiplex PCR; TCRdb's version includes in-frame clones alone and lacks a portion of them. The repertoire has a few hundred thousand clones, 8.5% to 10% of them found once; the top ten carry 0.45% to 0.65%.

The clonotype comes from a man between 25 and 39 years old with type 1 diabetes. V usage is TRBV19 and J usage is TRBJ2-2, with D uncertain. Material for sequencing was central memory CD4+ T cells from blood. The CDR3 here is CASSLWGVSLDTGELFF. The DNA for the CDR3 is TGTGCCAGTAGTCTTTGGGGTGTCAGCCTCGACACCGGGGAGCTGTTTTTT.